Here is one T cell receptor (beta chain) with its context. Its target is unknown. The data were obtained in a study of CD8+ T cells in alopecia areata. Extracted RNA was reverse transcribed into cDNA, the sequencing template. The table came from immunoSEQ multiplex PCR; TCRdb's copy has only in-frame clones and leaves some out. The profile shows tens of thousands of clones, around 44% of them singletons. Overall study findings and caveats: Mouse data revealed clearer TCR sharing than patient data did, a gap possibly tied to HLA. Tissue-resident alphabeta T cells belonging to normal skin likewise get sequenced within scalp specimens.

The CDR3 covers 13 residues. The ends were cut back, 4 bases at V and 5 bases at J, with 9 bases in the middle. Germline V gene lookup returns CDR1 SGHRS and CDR2 YFSETQ. The sequencing input was NKG2D-low CD8+ T cells sorted from blood. The chain employs TRBV5-1 and TRBJ2-2; D is perhaps TRBD1 or TRBD2 (5 bases each). The receptor's source is a human donor with alopecia areata. CDR3 in amino acids: CASSERGTGELFF. CDR3 nucleotide sequence: TGCGCCAGCAGCGAGAGGGGAACCGGGGAGCTGTTTTTT. The full variable domain, completed using reference TRBV5-1 and TRBJ2-2, is KAGVTQTPRYLIKTRGQQVTLSCSPISGHRSVSWYQQTPGQGLQFLFEYFSETQRNKGNFPGRFSGRQFSNSRSEMNVSTLELGDSALYLCASSERGTGELFFGEGSRLTVL.